This TCR beta chain was sequenced during a study of OX40 agonist ivuxolimab in advanced cancers. In the study overall: Ivuxolimab was a fully human IgG2 agonistic monoclonal antibody targeting the costimulatory receptor OX40 (CD134). Intravenous ivuxolimab was administered to patients every 2 weeks at six dose levels: 0.01, 0.1, 0.3, 1.5, 3 and 10 mg/kg. The point of sequencing TCRbeta in the periphery was to test whether ivuxolimab changed TCR sequence diversity and drove clonal T-cell expansion. Of the roughly 52 patients in dose escalation, approximately 20 had hepatocellular carcinoma, some 15 had melanoma, 9 had renal cell carcinoma and 9 had head and neck cancer. The dose-escalation cohort was roughly 87% male with a mean age of roughly 62 years, ranging from about 20 to 80. Patients were allowed to have had prior anti-PD-1, anti-PD-L1 or anti-CTLA-4 therapy, and 40% of the dose-escalation patients had been treated with checkpoint inhibitors. The monotherapy dose-escalation portion (N of about 57 patients) of the phase I ivuxolimab trial is reported in the paper. Partial responses occurred in three dose-escalation patients, of whom one had hepatocellular carcinoma and two had cutaneous melanoma. Study-wide conclusions, independent of this receptor: Which antigens the clonally expanded peripheral T cells were specific for was not determined. After ivuxolimab, CD8+ T cells had more expanded clones than CD4+ T cells on average. In the 0.1-3.0 mg/kg groups, partial responders had among the lowest normalized peripheral clonal expansion, particularly in CD8+ T cells. At doses of 0.1 to 3.0 mg/kg, clonal expansion of both CD4+ and CD8+ T cells in blood was seen between baseline and week 6. Low levels of normalized T-cell clonal expansion were also seen in some patients who did not respond.

Genomic DNA was isolated from the sorted cells so that the TCRbeta CDR3 region could be sequenced. The immunoSEQ Assay was used to sequence the TCRbeta CDR3 regions. Here the immuneACCESS table is served through TCRdb, limited to in-frame sequences with V and J called. Missing clones are a known gap in these copies; in checked studies unresolved V genes cover under half, and the rest lacks a known reason. For this sample there are fewer than 85,000 clones; roughly four fifths appear just once. The ten largest clones add up to almost 4.5% of the sample. Concerning this clone itself: Its antigen is currently not known. The record has no base qualities; no much larger clone is one base away.

CDR1 and CDR2 were assigned from the germline V gene as KGHSH and LQKENI. Trimming at the junction amounts to 2 bases on V and 6 bases on J, and the germline ends lie 10 bases apart. The CDR3 spans 14 residues, from the cysteine through the phenylalanine. The sequence is cut down to CDR3 DNA, 42 bases in frame from base 1. Patients with autoimmune disease history or receiving systemic immunosuppression were excluded from the trial. In every dose cohort, peripheral blood was drawn for TCR sequencing at baseline, cycle 4 day 1, and cycle 7 day 1. The samples were drawn from a first-in-human, open-label, multicenter phase I dose-escalation trial of ivuxolimab. The trial enrolled adults with locally advanced or metastatic head and neck squamous cell, hepatocellular, melanoma or renal cell carcinoma. CD4+ and CD8+ T cells were sorted separately from peripheral blood before TCR sequencing.

The chain uses TRBV18 and TRBJ2-2; TRBD1 is a possible D gene, resting on 6 matching bases. Sequencing was performed on CD4+ or CD8+ T cells sorted from blood, taken in a trial of the OX40 agonist ivuxolimab. The TCR was taken from an adult with an advanced solid tumor such as melanoma, head and neck, liver or kidney cancer. The CDR3 in this case is CASSPLGASGELFF. The sequence in DNA is TGTGCCAGCTCACCATTGGGGGCCTCCGGGGAGCTGTTTTTT.